What follows are 24 T cell receptor beta chains derived from one specimen sequenced in a study of blood T cell repertoires in COVID-19. The data were produced by immunoSEQ multiplex PCR, yet TCRdb's version contains in-frame clones alone and is incomplete. The table records tens of thousands of clones, 87% of them present only once. Source material: peripheral blood. Every receptor here comes from a woman in her sixties or seventies with COVID-19, enrolled during active disease.

CDR3 residues: CASRRQGEKLFF. The CDR3 nucleotides are TGTGCCAGCCGACGACAGGGCGAAAAACTGTTTTTT. The V and J genes are TRBV12-3 or TRBV12-4 and TRBJ1-4; 7 nucleotides match TRBD1. The CDR3 has 12 amino acids. Trimming removed 8 bases from V and 8 bases from J; junction bases left unmatched: 5.

The chain has TRBV9 and TRBJ1-1; D not resolved. Trimming shortened V by 0 bases and J by 0 bases, and 6 bases separated the two germline ends. The V gene's germline CDR1 is SGDLS and CDR2 YYNGEE. This CDR3 comprises 14 residues. This CDR3 is CASSVGSLNTEAFF. DNA of the CDR3: TGTGCCAGCAGCGTAGGGAGCCTGAACACTGAAGCTTTCTTT.

The rearrangement links TRBV6-5 to TRBJ2-5, with 9 bases fitting TRBD1. The CDR3 runs to 14 residues. From germline, CDR1 is MNHEY and CDR2 SVGAGI. V was pared by 6 bases and J by 1 base, with 3 bases of the junction left unmatched. The CDR3 DNA reads as TGTGCCAGCAGGGAGGGACAGGGCCAAGAGACCCAGTACTTC. It yields the protein CASREGQGQETQYF.

This sequence joins TRBV7-9 and TRBJ2-7; 10 nucleotides line up with TRBD1. The length of the CDR3 is 14 residues. Trimming took 4 bases from V and 5 from J; bases not matched to a gene: 5. CDR1 is SEHNR, CDR2 FQNEAQ, per germline (reference sequence). The DNA of the CDR3 is TGTGCCAGCAGCTATGCCGGGACAGGGGACGAGCAGTACTTC. Its translation: CASSYAGTGDEQYF.

The table lists this clone with a few counts. The gene calls are TRBV24-1 and TRBJ1-5; 7 nucleotides align to TRBD1. The V and J ends lost 7 bases and 1 base, in that order; junction bases with no gene match: 0. The CDR3 spans 13 residues. The germline CDR1 and CDR2 sequences are KGHDR and SFDVKD. The chain's CDR3 is CATRGQSNQPQHF. In nucleotides, the CDR3 is TGTGCCACCAGGGGACAGAGCAATCAGCCCCAGCATTTT.

Only one count was recorded for this clone. The rearrangement uses TRBV7-8 and TRBJ1-2; perhaps TRBD1 as D (5 bases). The CDR3 has 14 amino acids. The V and J ends lost 5 bases and 2 bases respectively, with 12 bases between them. Germline V CDR1 and CDR2: SGHVS, FQNEAQ. CDR3 in DNA: TGTGCCAGCAGCGATAACACAGGCAACTATGGCTACACCTTC. Amino acid sequence: CASSDNTGNYGYTF.

The chain carries TRBV4-1 and TRBJ1-6, with 7 bases fitting TRBD1. The V gene's germline CDR1 is MGHRA and CDR2 YSYEKL. V trimming: 6 bases; J trimming: 8 bases; junction bases outside the gene matches: 10. CDR3 size: 15 residues. The DNA of the CDR3 is TGCGCCAGCAGAGACCGGGACAGCGTTTATTCACCCCTCCACTTT. Translating gives CASRDRDSVYSPLHF.

The V and J genes are TRBV20-1 and TRBJ1-5; tentative D call: TRBD1 (5 bases). Germline V gene data show CDR1 as DFQATT and CDR2 as SNEGSKA (reference sequence). Trimming removed 3 bases from V and 1 base from J, with 16 bases in between. CDR3 size: 16 residues. The CDR3 is CSASNGQGPSNQPQHF. The CDR3, as DNA: TGCAGTGCTAGTAATGGGCAGGGTCCCAGCAATCAGCCCCAGCATTTT.

The chain recombines TRBV19 with TRBJ1-2; possible D gene TRBD1, 5 bases. The CDR3 totals 14 residues. Germline V lookup: CDR1 LNHDA, CDR2 SQIVND (reference sequence). Trimming shortened V by 3 bases and J by 4 bases, and 12 bases separated the two germline ends. CDR3 loop: CASSIQGSFYGYTF. As DNA, the CDR3 is TGTGCCAGTAGTATCCAGGGAAGTTTCTATGGCTACACCTTC.

V and J are TRBV5-1 and TRBJ2-4; no definite D call. V lost 1 base to trimming and J lost 0 bases, with 8 bases between them. The CDR3 has 15 amino acids. Germline CDR1 and CDR2: SGHRS and YFSETQ. CDR3 sequence (DNA): TGCGCCAGCAGCTTGAGAGGTGTAGCCAAAAACATTCAGTACTTC. Its protein product is CASSLRGVAKNIQYF. The full variable domain, in which reference TRBV5-1 and TRBJ2-4 provide the parts outside the CDR3, is KAGVTQTPRYLIKTRGQQVTLSCSPISGHRSVSWYQQTPGQGLQFLFEYFSETQRNKGNFPGRFSGRQFSNSRSEMNVSTLELGDSALYLCASSLRGVAKNIQYFGAGTRLSVL.

The V and J genes are TRBV3-1 (or the pseudogene TRBV3-2) and TRBJ2-7, with D unresolved. CDR1 LGHDT and CDR2 YNNKEL come from the germline V gene (reference sequence). Trimming took off 0 bases at V and 5 bases at J, with 5 bases between the two ends. CDR3 length: 12 amino acids. This chain's CDR3 is CASSQDSHEQYF. CDR3 nucleotide sequence: TGTGCCAGCAGCCAAGATAGCCACGAGCAGTACTTC.

This chain joins TRBV7-9 and TRBJ2-7, with D perhaps TRBD2 (6 bases). In germline, CDR1 is SEHNR, CDR2 FQNEAQ (reference sequence). The CDR3 spans 17 residues. The V and J ends lost 0 bases and 3 bases respectively, with 18 bases between them. The CDR3 DNA is TGTGCCAGCAGCTTAGCGCCGGGAGTTGGTTTTAACTACGAGCAGTACTTC. Its translation: CASSLAPGVGFNYEQYF.

The rearrangement links TRBV14 to TRBJ2-1; 12 positions match TRBD2. The V gene end was trimmed by 4 bases and the J gene end by 16 bases; junction bases not matched to a gene: 14. Germline CDR1 reads SGHDN; CDR2 reads FVKESK. The CDR3 has 15 residues. CDR3 protein: CASSPLGLAGPLPFF. CDR3 DNA sequence: TGTGCCAGCAGCCCTCTAGGACTAGCGGGGCCCCTTCCTTTCTTC.

The genes are TRBV18 and TRBJ1-6; no reliable D call. V shed 4 bases and J shed 5 bases, with 15 bases lying between them. This CDR3 contains 16 residues. Per the germline V gene, CDR1 is KGHSH and CDR2 is LQKENI. CDR3 residues: CASSQVRGLNNSPLHF. In DNA form, the CDR3 reads TGTGCCAGCTCACAGGTTCGCGGGCTTAATAATTCACCCCTCCACTTT.

The chain joins TRBV2 to TRBJ2-7; TRBD1 is a possible D gene (6 bases). CDR1 is SNHLY, CDR2 FYNNEI, per germline. V shed 5 bases and J shed 6 bases, with 14 bases lying between them. CDR3 length: 13 residues. The CDR3 bases are TGTGCCAGCAGTCCTCAGGGGCTCGCCGAGCAGTACTTC. Amino acid sequence: CASSPQGLAEQYF.

In nucleotides, the CDR3 is TGCGCCAGCAGCTTGGACCCCTCCGGGGAGCAGTTCTTC. Translation gives CASSLDPSGEQFF. The rearrangement uses TRBV5-1 and TRBJ2-1; no clear D gene. With 0 bases removed from V and 10 bases from J, the gap between germline ends came to 11 bases. Germline V lookup: CDR1 SGHRS, CDR2 YFSETQ. This CDR3 spans 13 amino acids.

The gene calls are TRBV24-1 and TRBJ1-2, with D perhaps matching TRBD1 (5 bases). This CDR3 is built from 12 residues. V was clipped by 7 bases and J by 5 bases, with 10 bases between them. CDR1 and CDR2 (germline): KGHDR, SFDVKD. As DNA, the CDR3 is TGTGCCACCAGCCAAGACAGATATGGCTACACCTTC. Encoded protein: CATSQDRYGYTF.

This chain connects TRBV7-2 to TRBJ1-1; D unresolved. Germline values: CDR1 SGHTA, CDR2 FQGNSA. V lost 0 bases and J lost 6, with 14 bases in between. The CDR3 covers 15 residues. CDR3 coding DNA: TGTGCCAGCAGCTTAGCGGAGGACCTGCGTGCTGAAGCTTTCTTT. Residues: CASSLAEDLRAEAFF.

The chain is built from TRBV28 and TRBJ1-2, with TRBD1 matching over 7 bases. Germline CDR1 reads MDHEN; CDR2 reads SYDVKM. V was pared by 5 bases and J by 5 bases, with 11 bases of the junction left unmatched. The CDR3 contains 15 residues. The DNA for the CDR3 is TGTGCCAGCAGTCTGAGTGGCCGGGACAGTTATGGCTACACCTTC. This codes for CASSLSGRDSYGYTF.

The chain carries TRBV28 and TRBJ2-7; D call uncertain. Trimming stripped 1 base from V and 3 bases from J, with 7 bases between. Germline values: CDR1 MDHEN, CDR2 SYDVKM. The CDR3 is made up of 13 amino acids. Here the CDR3 DNA reads TGTGCCAGCAGTTTATATTCAGTCTACGAGCAGTACTTC. As protein: CASSLYSVYEQYF.

This chain joins TRBV19 and TRBJ1-3; tentatively, D is TRBD1 (6 bases). The CDR3 length is 14 residues. V lost 9 bases and J 8 bases, leaving 20 bases between the germline ends. Germline values: CDR1 LNHDA, CDR2 SQIVND (reference sequence). CDR3 in amino acids: CASRGPGAADTIYF. Written as DNA, the CDR3 is TGTGCCAGCCGTGGGCCAGGGGCGGCGGACACCATATATTTT. Together with reference TRBV19 and TRBJ1-3, the CDR3 gives the full variable domain: DGGITQSPKYLFRKEGQNVTLSCEQNLNHDAMYWYRQDPGQGLRLIYYSQIVNDFQKGDIAEGYSVSREKKESFPLTVTSAQKNPTAFYLCASRGPGAADTIYFGEGSWLTVV.

This chain joins TRBV10-2 and TRBJ2-3, with TRBD2 matching 10 bases. CDR3 size: 15 residues. Looked up from germline, CDR1 is WSHSY and CDR2 is SAAADI. Trimming took 4 bases from V and 10 from J; bases not matched to a gene: 11. The CDR3 nucleotides read TGCGCCAGCAGTGGCGCTAGCGGGGGCCCCGAGTCGCAGTATTTT. This gives the protein CASSGASGGPESQYF.

The rearrangement uses TRBV6-2 or TRBV6-3 and TRBJ2-1; perhaps TRBD2 as D (6 bases). This CDR3 has 19 residues. The V gene lost 3 bases and the J gene lost 6 bases, with 27 bases spanning the gap. CDR1 is MNHEY and CDR2 is SVGEGT in the germline V gene. CDR3 coding DNA: TGTGCCAGCAGTTATGTTCCCTACGTCCCCCGGGGGAGAATCAATGAGCAGTTCTTC. Its protein product is CASSYVPYVPRGRINEQFF.

The chain is built from TRBV7-2 and TRBJ1-3, with unresolved D. Trimming removed 5 bases from V and 4 bases from J, with 12 bases in between. The CDR3 sequence is 14 residues long. Germline-derived CDR1 and CDR2 are SGHTA and FQGNSA. This CDR3 is CASSLSLSGNTIYF. In nucleotides, the CDR3 is TGTGCCAGCAGCCTCTCTCTGTCCGGAAACACCATATATTTT.